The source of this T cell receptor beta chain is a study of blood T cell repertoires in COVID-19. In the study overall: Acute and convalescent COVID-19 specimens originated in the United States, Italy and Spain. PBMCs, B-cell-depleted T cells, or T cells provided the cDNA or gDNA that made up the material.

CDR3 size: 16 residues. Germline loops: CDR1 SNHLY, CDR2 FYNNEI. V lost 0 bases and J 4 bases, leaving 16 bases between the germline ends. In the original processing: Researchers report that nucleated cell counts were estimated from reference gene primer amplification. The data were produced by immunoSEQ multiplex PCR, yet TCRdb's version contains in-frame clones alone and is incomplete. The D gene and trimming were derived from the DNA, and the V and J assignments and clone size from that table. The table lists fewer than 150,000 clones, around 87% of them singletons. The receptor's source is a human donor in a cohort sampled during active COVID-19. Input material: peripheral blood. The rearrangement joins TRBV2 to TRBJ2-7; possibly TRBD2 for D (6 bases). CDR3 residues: CASSEALKEGGYEQYF. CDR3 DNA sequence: TGTGCCAGCAGTGAAGCCCTAAAAGAGGGAGGTTACGAGCAGTACTTC.